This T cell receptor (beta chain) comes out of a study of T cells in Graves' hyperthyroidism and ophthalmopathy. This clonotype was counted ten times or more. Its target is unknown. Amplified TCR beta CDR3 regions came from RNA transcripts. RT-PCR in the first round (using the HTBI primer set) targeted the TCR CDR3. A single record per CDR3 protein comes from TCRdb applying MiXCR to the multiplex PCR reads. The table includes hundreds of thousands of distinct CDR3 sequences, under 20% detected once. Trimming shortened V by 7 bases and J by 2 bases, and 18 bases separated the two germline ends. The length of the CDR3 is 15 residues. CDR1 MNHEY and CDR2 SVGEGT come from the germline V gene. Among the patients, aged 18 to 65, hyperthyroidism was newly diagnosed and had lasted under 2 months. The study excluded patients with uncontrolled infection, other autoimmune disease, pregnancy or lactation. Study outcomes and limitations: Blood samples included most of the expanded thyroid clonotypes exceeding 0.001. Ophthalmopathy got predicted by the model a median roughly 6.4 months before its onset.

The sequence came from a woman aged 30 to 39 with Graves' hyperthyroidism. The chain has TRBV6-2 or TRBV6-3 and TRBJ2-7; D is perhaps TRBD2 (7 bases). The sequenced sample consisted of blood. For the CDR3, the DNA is TGTGCCAGCAAGCGGGACACAGGTTGGGCCTACGAGCAGTACTTC. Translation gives CASKRDTGWAYEQYF.